The 18 T cell receptor beta chains given below trace back to one sample, sequenced in a study of CD8 T cells in ankylosing spondylitis. Study-wide results and caveats: What seemed typical of ankylosing spondylitis blood was a TCR beta motif built from about 8 highly homologous variants.

Which antigens these TCRs recognize remains unknown. TCRdb used MiXCR to reprocess the 5' RACE reads, holding one entry per CDR3 protein. This sample has approximately 550,000 distinct CDR3 sequences, with approximately 11% found just once. Sequencing was performed on blood, either unsorted or a sorted T cell fraction (not recorded which). The receptors here all came from a male donor with ankylosing spondylitis.

The CDR3 DNA sequence: TGTGCCAGCAGCTTTGGCGGGACAGGGGAAGGCACTGAAGCTTTCTTT. Its protein is CASSFGGTGEGTEAFF. V usage is TRBV7-9 and J usage is TRBJ1-1; 10 bases are a match to TRBD1. J was trimmed by 4 bases and V by 3 bases; bases with no gene match: 8. The CDR3 spans 16 residues. CDR1 is SEHNR and CDR2 is FQNEAQ in the germline V gene (reference sequence).

This clonotype was counted a few times. In DNA form, the CDR3 reads TGTGCCAGCACCCTTTGGGGGGAGCTGTTTTTT. Residues: CASTLWGELFF. The chain employs TRBV12-3 or TRBV12-4 and TRBJ2-2; D is undetermined. This CDR3 has 11 residues. The V end was cut by 7 bases, the J end by 8 bases, with 8 bases between.

This clonotype has more than one count but fewer than ten. The chain recombines TRBV6-8 with TRBJ2-1, with 10 bases identical to TRBD1. V was pared by 2 bases and J by 8 bases, with 9 bases of the junction left unmatched. In germline, CDR1 is MNHGY, CDR2 SAAAGT. The CDR3 runs 16 residues. The CDR3 protein is CASSYGPDRGVHEQFF. The CDR3 DNA follows: TGTGCCAGCAGTTACGGACCGGACAGGGGGGTTCATGAGCAGTTCTTC.

In its sample, this clonotype was seen many times. This rearrangement joins TRBV7-2 to TRBJ1-2, with D unclear. V was cut by 4 bases and J by 0 bases, with 18 bases left in between. The CDR3 length is 17 residues. Germline-derived CDR1 and CDR2 are SGHTA and FQGNSA. As DNA, the CDR3 is TGTGCCAGCAGCTCCCGACTCGGCGGAGAAGCTAACTATGGCTACACCTTC. Residues: CASSSRLGGEANYGYTF.

J is TRBJ2-6 and V is TRBV2; D might be TRBD1 (6 bases). The CDR3 totals 15 residues. The germline V gene encodes CDR1 SNHLY and CDR2 FYNNEI. V gave up 6 bases and J gave up 3 bases, with 12 bases separating them. CDR3 residues: CASRGTWGGANVLTF. The CDR3 DNA follows: TGTGCCAGCAGAGGGACATGGGGTGGGGCCAACGTCCTGACTTTC.

Comment on this clonotype: An end of the junction does not agree with germline; a read error may underlie this. V gene TRBV24-1 combines with J gene TRBJ2-2; the D gene could be TRBD1 or TRBD2 (6 bases each). The CDR3 contains 14 residues. The germline V gene has CDR1 KGHDR and CDR2 SFDVKD. The CDR3 reads CAGGGTPATWELFF. DNA for the CDR3: TGTGCCGGAGGGGGGACACCGGCCACCTGGGAGCTGTTTTTT.

This clonotype was seen a few times. The CDR3 sequence: CASSPGLAGASSSYEQYV. As DNA, the CDR3 is TGTGCCAGCAGCCCGGGACTAGCGGGAGCCTCCAGCTCCTACGAGCAGTACGTC. The V and J genes are TRBV11-2 and TRBJ2-7, with 14 bases lining up with TRBD2. The CDR3 is 18 amino acids. Germline V gene lookup returns CDR1 SGHAT and CDR2 FQNNGV. After removal of 5 bases from V and 0 bases from J, the junction contained 9 bases not matched to a gene.

The V call is TRBV11-3, the J call TRBJ1-6; no clear D. The CDR3 runs 15 residues. Trimming cost V 5 bases and J 10 bases, with 18 bases left between them. Germline loops: CDR1 SGHNT, CDR2 YENEEA. CDR3 bases: TGTGCCAGCAGCCCACCCGGGGTGGATCGATCACCCCTCCACTTT. Residues: CASSPPGVDRSPLHF.

This sequence joins TRBV20-1 and TRBJ2-1; 10 positions agree with TRBD2. The CDR3 loop spans 17 amino acids. Germline assignment: CDR1 DFQATT and CDR2 SNEGSKA (reference sequence). V gave up 5 bases and J gave up 3 bases; unmatched junction bases: 13. The CDR3 is CSAGDGPWTSGYNEQFF. The CDR3 DNA reads as TGCAGTGCTGGGGATGGGCCCTGGACTAGCGGCTACAATGAGCAGTTCTTC.

V usage is TRBV20-1 and J usage is TRBJ2-7; TRBD1 is a possible D gene (5 bases). This CDR3 contains 15 residues. V was cut by 1 base and J by 1 base, with 14 bases left in between. The germline V gene encodes CDR1 DFQATT and CDR2 SNEGSKA (reference sequence). This chain's CDR3 is CSARVPGAKSYEQYF. The CDR3 DNA follows: TGCAGTGCTAGAGTGCCTGGGGCCAAGTCCTACGAGCAGTACTTC.

DNA of the CDR3: TGCGCCAGCAGTGAGTCGGGGGGCGCGGGAAGCGTGTACTTC. Amino acids: CASSESGGAGSVYF. The chain combines TRBV10-1 with TRBJ2-7; either TRBD1 or TRBD2 may fit D (6 bases each). Trimming removed 0 bases at V and 12 bases at J, with 18 bases between. The CDR3 is 14 residues long. From germline, CDR1 is WNHNN and CDR2 SYGVQD (reference sequence).

The rearrangement links TRBV2 to TRBJ2-5; 9 positions agree with TRBD1. V shed 2 bases and J 3 bases; nucleotides not matched to a gene: 4. CDR1 is SNHLY and CDR2 is FYNNEI in the germline V gene. The CDR3 has 15 amino acids. The CDR3 here is CASSERTGAEETQYF. The DNA for the CDR3 is TGTGCCAGCAGTGAAAGGACAGGGGCAGAAGAGACCCAGTACTTC.

In this sample, this clonotype turned up a few times. The chain is built from TRBV6-1 and TRBJ2-5; TRBD2 matches 10 bases. CDR3 length: 16 amino acids. V shed 7 bases, J shed 0 bases, and the junction held 8 bases outside the gene matches. Germline CDR1 and CDR2: MNHNS and SASEGT. The CDR3 nucleotides read TGTGCCAGCATCCCCAGCGGGAGGGCGTACCAAGAGACCCAGTACTTC. It translates to CASIPSGRAYQETQYF.

This clonotype was observed at least ten times. The genes are TRBV15 and TRBJ1-1; D possibly corresponds to TRBD1 (6 bases). The V end lost 5 bases, the J end lost 3 bases, and 13 bases lay between the germline ends. The CDR3 covers 14 residues. Germline V gene data show CDR1 as LNHNV and CDR2 as YYDKDF (reference sequence). CDR3: CATSSRGGYTEAFF. The CDR3 DNA reads TGTGCCACCAGCTCCCGGGGGGGCTACACTGAAGCTTTCTTT.

This clonotype has a count of ten or more. This sequence joins TRBV24-1 and TRBJ1-5; D call uncertain. CDR1 and CDR2 (germline): KGHDR, SFDVKD. V lost 9 bases and J lost 7, with 6 bases in between. The CDR3 has 10 amino acids. In nucleotides, the CDR3 is TGTGCCACCGGCGACCAGCCCCAGCATTTT. Translating it yields CATGDQPQHF.

This clonotype occurred a few times. The chain couples TRBV11-2 to TRBJ1-2, with D tentatively TRBD1 (5 bases). Trimming stripped 1 base from V and 5 bases from J, with 14 bases between. Germline V gene lookup returns CDR1 SGHAT and CDR2 FQNNGV. The CDR3 covers 15 residues. The CDR3 protein is CASSLVSSGGYGYTF. In DNA form, the CDR3 reads TGTGCCAGCAGCTTAGTATCCTCGGGGGGATATGGCTACACCTTC.

Ten or more counts support this clonotype. This rearrangement joins TRBV5-1 to TRBJ2-3; 9 bases align to TRBD1. CDR1 SGHRS and CDR2 YFSETQ come from the germline V gene. J was trimmed by 3 bases and V by 0 bases; bases with no gene match: 2. The length of the CDR3 is 15 residues. The CDR3 sequence: CASSLAGTGTDTQYF. The CDR3 DNA sequence: TGCGCCAGCAGCTTGGCCGGGACAGGGACAGATACGCAGTATTTT.

The chain couples TRBV9 to TRBJ1-4; the D gene is possibly TRBD1 (5 bases). The CDR3 has 14 amino acids. CDR1 is SGDLS and CDR2 is YYNGEE in the germline V gene. With 3 bases removed from V and 8 bases from J, the gap between germline ends came to 14 bases. The DNA for the CDR3 is TGTGCCAGCAGCGCCGGGGCCTCCTCGGAAAAACTGTTTTTT. Encoded protein: CASSAGASSEKLFF.